This T cell receptor beta chain was profiled in a study of blood T cells in healthy people across ages. Study outcomes and limitations: The study could not conclusively compare naive and antigen-experienced cells, given its unsorted PBMCs. Among T cells, TCR beta diversity per million cells dropped roughly linearly as age rose.

Per germline, CDR1 DFQATT and CDR2 SNEGSKA (reference sequence). V lost 5 bases, J lost 7 bases, and 10 bases stayed unmatched. The CDR3 runs 15 residues. Alongside a J-beta primer mix, a sample-barcoded 5' primer served in a second PCR lasting 7 to 11 cycles. The authors tagged each cDNA molecule using a template-switch adaptor with 12 random nucleotides. MiXCR was run by TCRdb on the 5' RACE reads, yielding one entry per CDR3 protein. The sample holds approximately 790,000 distinct CDR3 sequences; about 59% are singletons and the top ten take 25% to 35%. Only one count was recorded for this clonotype. Its antigen is currently unknown.

This clonotype originated in a man aged 25-40 years in good health. Specimen: blood. This rearrangement joins TRBV20-1 to TRBJ2-1; TRBD1 agrees at 11 bases. CDR3 amino acids: CSAWDRGLVRNEQFF. The CDR3 coding sequence is TGCAGTGCTTGGGACAGGGGGTTGGTTCGGAATGAGCAGTTCTTC.